This is a list of T cell receptor beta chains from one sample in a study of T-cell reconstitution after alpha-beta-depleted transplantation in children. TCRdb re-called the PCR reads with MiXCR, one entry per CDR3 protein. This sample has about 600,000 distinct CDR3 sequences, with approximately 12% found just once. Sample: PBMCs, mostly from graft donor cells, taken 360 days after TCRalphabeta/CD19-depleted stem cell transplant. The receptors shown here come from a male patient younger than 18 who had a stem cell transplant for acute myeloid leukemia, so the T cells may come from the graft donor. The CDR3 runs from the conserved cysteine through the conserved F or W. D genes are given only for firm matches. Clone size is shown for a subset of rows, as once, few, many or a class of expanded clone.

d_gene,v_gene,abundance,j_gene,CDR3aa,CDR3nt
NA,TRBV29-1,NA,TRBJ1-4,CSVANRVREKLFF,TGCAGCGTGGCCAACAGGGTGAGGGAAAAACTGTTTTTT
NA,TRBV7-2,many,TRBJ2-5,CASSLARVNQETQYF,TGTGCCAGCAGCTTAGCGAGGGTGAACCAAGAGACCCAGTACTTC
NA,TRBV12-3/TRBV12-4,few,TRBJ2-7,CASSLQAGSSYEQYF,TGTGCCAGCAGTTTACAGGCGGGCAGCTCCTACGAGCAGTACTTC
TRBD2,TRBV11-2,NA,TRBJ2-5,CASSSPSGAQETQYF,TGTGCCAGCAGCTCTCCTAGCGGGGCCCAAGAGACCCAGTACTTC
NA,TRBV29-1,NA,TRBJ2-2,CSVAPTGRNGELFF,TGCAGCGTGGCCCCGACAGGGAGGAACGGGGAGCTGTTTTTT
TRBD1,TRBV12-3/TRBV12-4,many,TRBJ1-3,CASSWDRVSGNTIYF,TGTGCCAGCAGTTGGGACAGGGTCTCTGGAAACACCATATATTTT
NA,TRBV20-1,NA,TRBJ2-7,CSATLLREQYF,TGCAGTGCTACCCTCCTGAGGGAGCAGTACTTC
TRBD2,TRBV7-2,once,TRBJ2-5,CASSLAGVGETQCF,TGTGCCAGCAGCTTGGCGGGAGTAGGAGAGACCCAGTGCTTC
NA,TRBV29-1,many,TRBJ2-7,CSVELAGQYF,TGCAGCGTTGAACTGGCGGGGCAGTACTTC
NA,TRBV28,NA,TRBJ1-5,CASSQRGGQPQHF,TGTGCCAGCAGTCAAAGGGGGGGTCAGCCCCAGCATTTT
NA,TRBV12-3/TRBV12-4,few,TRBJ2-5,CASSPITGSFQETQYF,TGTGCCAGCAGTCCGATTACAGGGTCTTTCCAAGAGACCCAGTACTTC
NA,TRBV4-3,NA,TRBJ2-7,CASSQDLLTSYEQYF,TGCGCCAGCAGCCAAGATCTTCTCACATCCTACGAGCAGTACTTC
NA,TRBV12-3/TRBV12-4,few,TRBJ1-3,CASSGPPLRGGAGNTIYF,TGTGCCAGCAGTGGACCCCCCTTAAGGGGGGGCGCTGGAAACACCATATATTTT
NA,TRBV6-2/TRBV6-3,NA,TRBJ2-7,CASSSPRRKYTYEQYF,TGTGCCAGCAGTTCCCCCCGCAGGAAGTACACCTACGAGCAGTACTTC
NA,TRBV5-1,NA,TRBJ1-4,CASSPAANEKLFF,TGCGCCAGCAGCCCGGCCGCTAATGAAAAACTGTTTTTT
NA,TRBV5-1,NA,TRBJ1-2,CASSLAIGQINGYTF,TGCGCCAGCAGCTTGGCCATTGGACAGATAAATGGCTACACCTTC
TRBD1,TRBV5-5,few,TRBJ2-7,CASSPRQGRNEQYF,TGTGCCAGCAGCCCGAGACAGGGGAGGAACGAGCAGTACTTC
TRBD1,TRBV14,NA,TRBJ1-2,CASSQELGQGAIRNGYTF,TGTGCCAGCAGCCAAGAGCTTGGACAGGGGGCGATTAGGAATGGCTACACCTTC